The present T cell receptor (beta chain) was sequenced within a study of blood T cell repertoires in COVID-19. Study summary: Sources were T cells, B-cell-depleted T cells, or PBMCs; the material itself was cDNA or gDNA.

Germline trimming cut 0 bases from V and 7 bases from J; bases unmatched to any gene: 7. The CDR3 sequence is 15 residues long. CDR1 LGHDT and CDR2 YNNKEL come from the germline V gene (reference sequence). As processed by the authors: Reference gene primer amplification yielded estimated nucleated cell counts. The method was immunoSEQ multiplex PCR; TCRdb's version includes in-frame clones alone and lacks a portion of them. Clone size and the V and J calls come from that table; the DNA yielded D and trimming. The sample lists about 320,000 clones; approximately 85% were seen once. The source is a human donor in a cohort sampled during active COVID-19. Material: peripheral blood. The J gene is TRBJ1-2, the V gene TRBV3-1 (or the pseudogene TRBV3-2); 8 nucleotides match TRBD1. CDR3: CASSQDRQGKSGYTF. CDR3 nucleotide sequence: TGTGCCAGCAGCCAAGATCGACAGGGGAAAAGTGGCTACACCTTC.